This entry lists 10 T cell receptor beta chains sequenced from one sample in a study of PD-L1 blockade in urothelial cancer. Sequenced by immunoSEQ multiplex PCR; TCRdb stores in-frame clones only, minus some. The table lists about 82,000 clones, roughly 82% of them singletons, with around a tenth in the top ten. This sample comprised PBMCs, obtained around atezolizumab (anti-PD-L1) treatment. These receptors were collected from a man between 65 and 80 years old with urothelial cancer.

The chain joins TRBV18 to TRBJ1-2; 10 bases fit TRBD1. This CDR3 is 17 amino acids long. J lost 2 bases, V lost 1 base, and 7 bases had no gene match. Germline-derived CDR1 and CDR2 are KGHSH and LQKENI. The CDR3 DNA reads as TGTGCCAGCTCACCACGCGTCGGACAGGGGGTAAACTATGGCTACACCTTC. Its protein is CASSPRVGQGVNYGYTF.

This chain uses TRBV7-8 with TRBJ1-4, with D unresolved. The germline V gene encodes CDR1 SGHVS and CDR2 FQNEAQ. Trimming stripped 1 base from V and 0 bases from J, with 9 bases between. CDR3 length: 16 amino acids. This CDR3 is CASSLVQFATNEKLFF. For the CDR3, the DNA is TGTGCCAGCAGCTTAGTTCAGTTTGCAACTAATGAAAAACTGTTTTTT.

The rearrangement links TRBV6-1 to TRBJ2-5, with D perhaps matching TRBD2 (6 bases). This CDR3 comprises 14 residues. The V end was cut by 3 bases, the J end by 4 bases, with 12 bases between. CDR1 and CDR2 (germline): MNHNS, SASEGT. The CDR3 nucleotides are TGTGCCAGCAGTGACTTCGGGAGTGGAGAGACCCAGTACTTC. Protein: CASSDFGSGETQYF.

This clone was picked up one time. The rearrangement links TRBV11-2 to TRBJ1-1, with D possibly being TRBD1 (5 bases). CDR1 and CDR2 (germline): SGHAT, FQNNGV. The CDR3 has 13 amino acids. Trimming stripped 5 bases from V and 1 base from J, with 8 bases between. DNA of the CDR3: TGTGCCAGCAGCATCGACAGGAACACTGAAGCTTTCTTT. This codes for CASSIDRNTEAFF.

The gene calls are TRBV18 and TRBJ1-1; D is perhaps TRBD1 (5 bases). The germline gives CDR1 KGHSH, CDR2 LQKENI. This CDR3 contains 15 residues. V was clipped by 4 bases and J by 3 bases, with 15 bases between them. The CDR3 DNA reads as TGTGCCAGCTCACGTTCGCAGGGCGGGGACACTGAAGCTTTCTTT. Amino acids: CASSRSQGGDTEAFF.

The gene calls are TRBV2 and TRBJ2-2, with D uncertain. Trimming pared 5 bases from V and 3 bases from J, leaving 4 bases between. The CDR3 is 12 amino acids. Germline CDR1 and CDR2: SNHLY and FYNNEI. The CDR3 here is CASSRDTGELFF. The CDR3 DNA follows: TGTGCCAGCAGTCGCGACACCGGGGAGCTGTTTTTT.

This rearrangement joins TRBV6-1 to TRBJ1-1; D is possibly TRBD1 (6 bases). Germline V gene sequence: CDR1 MNHNS, CDR2 SASEGT. This CDR3 comprises 12 residues. Between the trimmed V and J ends, which lost 0 bases and 7 bases, there was a span of 6 bases. Here the CDR3 reads CASSEAGGEAFF. DNA for the CDR3: TGTGCCAGCAGTGAAGCAGGGGGTGAAGCTTTCTTT.

This clone appeared once. This rearrangement joins TRBV5-5 to TRBJ1-2; D remains unclear. With 3 bases removed from V and 4 bases from J, the gap between germline ends came to 13 bases. Germline V gene sequence: CDR1 SGHKS, CDR2 YYEKEE (reference sequence). This CDR3 spans 14 amino acids. CDR3 DNA: TGTGCCAGCAGCTCCCAGGTGATGGGCTATGGCTACACCTTC. Its translation is CASSSQVMGYGYTF.

The chain links TRBV5-8 to TRBJ1-1; D is undetermined. This CDR3 is built from 14 residues. Trimming shortened V by 0 bases and J by 7 bases, and 13 bases separated the two germline ends. Germline assignment: CDR1 SGHTS and CDR2 YDEGEE. Written as DNA, the CDR3 is TGTGCCAGCAGCTTGGGCGGCAGAGGATATGAAGCTTTCTTT. Amino acids: CASSLGGRGYEAFF. Complete variable domain (other parts from reference TRBV5-8 and TRBJ1-1): EAGVTQSPTHLIKTRGQQATLRCSPISGHTSVYWYQQALGLGLQFLLWYDEGEERNRGNFPPRFSGRQFPNYSSELNVNALELEDSALYLCASSLGGRGYEAFFGQGTRLTVV.

CDR3 in amino acids: CASSPDRGSTGELFF. The CDR3 DNA reads TGTGCCAGCAGCCCCGACAGGGGGAGCACCGGGGAGCTGTTTTTT. This chain links TRBV6-6 with TRBJ2-2; TRBD1 matches at 9 bases. With 6 bases clipped from V and 4 bases from J, the junction kept 6 bases outside the gene matches. CDR1 is MNHNY, CDR2 SVGAGI, per germline (reference sequence). This CDR3 region has 15 residues.